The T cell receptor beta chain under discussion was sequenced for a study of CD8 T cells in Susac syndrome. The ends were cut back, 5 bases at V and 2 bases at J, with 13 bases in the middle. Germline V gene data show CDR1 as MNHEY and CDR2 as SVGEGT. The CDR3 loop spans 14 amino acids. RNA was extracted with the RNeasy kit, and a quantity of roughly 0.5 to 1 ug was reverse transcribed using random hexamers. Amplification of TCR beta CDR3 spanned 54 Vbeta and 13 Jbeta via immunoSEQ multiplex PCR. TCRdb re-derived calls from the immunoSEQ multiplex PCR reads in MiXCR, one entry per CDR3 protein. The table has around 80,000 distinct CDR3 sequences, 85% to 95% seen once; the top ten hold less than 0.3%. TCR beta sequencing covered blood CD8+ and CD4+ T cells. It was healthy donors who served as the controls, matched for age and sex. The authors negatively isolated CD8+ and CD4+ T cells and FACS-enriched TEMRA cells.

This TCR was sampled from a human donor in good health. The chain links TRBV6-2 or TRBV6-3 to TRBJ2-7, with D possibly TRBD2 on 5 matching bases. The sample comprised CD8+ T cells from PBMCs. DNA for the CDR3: TGTGCCAGCAGTATCGGACTGATGGCCTACGAGCAGTACTTC. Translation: CASSIGLMAYEQYF.